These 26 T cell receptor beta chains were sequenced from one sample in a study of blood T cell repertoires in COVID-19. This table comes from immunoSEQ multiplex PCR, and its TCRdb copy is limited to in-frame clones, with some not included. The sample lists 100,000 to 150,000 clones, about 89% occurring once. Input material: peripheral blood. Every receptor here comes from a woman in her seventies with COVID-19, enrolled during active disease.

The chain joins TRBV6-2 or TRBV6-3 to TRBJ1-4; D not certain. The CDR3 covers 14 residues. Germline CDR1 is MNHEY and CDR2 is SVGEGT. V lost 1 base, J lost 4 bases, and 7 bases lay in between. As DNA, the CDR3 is TGTGCCAGCAGTTACTTTCCGCGTAATGAAAAACTGTTTTTT. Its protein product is CASSYFPRNEKLFF.

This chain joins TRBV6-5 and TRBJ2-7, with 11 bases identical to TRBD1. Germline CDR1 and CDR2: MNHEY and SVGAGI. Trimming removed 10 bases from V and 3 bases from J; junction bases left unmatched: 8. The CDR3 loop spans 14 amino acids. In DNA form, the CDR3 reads TGTGCCACTAAGATCGGGACAGGGGGCTACGAGCAGTACTTC. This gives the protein CATKIGTGGYEQYF.

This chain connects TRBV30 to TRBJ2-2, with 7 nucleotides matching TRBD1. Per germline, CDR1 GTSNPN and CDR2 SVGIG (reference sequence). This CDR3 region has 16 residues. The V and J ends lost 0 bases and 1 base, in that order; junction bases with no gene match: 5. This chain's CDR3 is CAWSVGRTGNTGELFF. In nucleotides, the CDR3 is TGTGCCTGGAGTGTGGGAAGGACAGGGAACACCGGGGAGCTGTTTTTT.

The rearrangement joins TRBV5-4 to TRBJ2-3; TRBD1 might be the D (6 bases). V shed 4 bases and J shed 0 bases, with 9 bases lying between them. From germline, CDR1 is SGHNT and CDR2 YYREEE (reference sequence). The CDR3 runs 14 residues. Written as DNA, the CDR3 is TGTGCCAGCAGCCCGGACAGCAGCACAGATACGCAGTATTTT. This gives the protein CASSPDSSTDTQYF.

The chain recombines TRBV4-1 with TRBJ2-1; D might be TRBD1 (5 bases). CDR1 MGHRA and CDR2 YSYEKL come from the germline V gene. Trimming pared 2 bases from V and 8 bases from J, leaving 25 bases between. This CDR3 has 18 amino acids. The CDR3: CASSQSIVQVSAQYEQFF. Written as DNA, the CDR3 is TGCGCCAGCAGCCAATCTATAGTACAGGTGTCCGCGCAATATGAGCAGTTCTTC.

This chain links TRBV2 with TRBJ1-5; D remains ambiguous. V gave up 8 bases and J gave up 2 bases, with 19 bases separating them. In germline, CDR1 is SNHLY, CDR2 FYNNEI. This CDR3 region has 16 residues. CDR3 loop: CASVRGRAIGNQPQHF. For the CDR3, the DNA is TGTGCCAGCGTCCGAGGGAGGGCCATCGGCAATCAGCCCCAGCATTTT.

The CDR3 DNA is TGTGCCAGCAACAGGGGGCGCGCGGGTGAGACCCAGTACTTC. Protein product: CASNRGRAGETQYF. This sequence joins TRBV19 and TRBJ2-5, with 9 bases that match TRBD1. The CDR3 length is 14 residues. V was pared by 9 bases and J by 5 bases, with 10 bases of the junction left unmatched. Per germline, CDR1 LNHDA and CDR2 SQIVND (reference sequence).

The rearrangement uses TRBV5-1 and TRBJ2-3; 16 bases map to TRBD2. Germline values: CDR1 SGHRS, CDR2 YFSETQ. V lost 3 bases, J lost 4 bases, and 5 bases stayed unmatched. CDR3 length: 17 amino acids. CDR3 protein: CASSSGLAGGLPDTQYF. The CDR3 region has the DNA TGCGCCAGCAGCTCGGGACTAGCGGGGGGGCTCCCAGATACGCAGTATTTT.

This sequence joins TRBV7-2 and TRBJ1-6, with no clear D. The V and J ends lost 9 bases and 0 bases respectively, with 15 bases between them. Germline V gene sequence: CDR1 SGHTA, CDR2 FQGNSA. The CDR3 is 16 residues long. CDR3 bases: TGTGCCAGGCTGTCGGCGGGGAGCTCCTATAATTCACCCCTCCACTTT. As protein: CARLSAGSSYNSPLHF.

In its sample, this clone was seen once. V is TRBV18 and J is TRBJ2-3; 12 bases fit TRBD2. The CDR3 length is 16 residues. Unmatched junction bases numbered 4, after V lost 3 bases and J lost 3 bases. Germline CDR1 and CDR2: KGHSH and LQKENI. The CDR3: CASSPWTSGATDTQYF. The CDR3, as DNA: TGTGCCAGCTCACCCTGGACTAGCGGGGCGACAGATACGCAGTATTTT.

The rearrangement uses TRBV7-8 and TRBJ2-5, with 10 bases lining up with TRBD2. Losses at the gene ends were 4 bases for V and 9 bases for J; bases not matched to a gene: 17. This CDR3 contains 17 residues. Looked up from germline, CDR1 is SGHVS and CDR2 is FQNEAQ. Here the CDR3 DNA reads TGTGCCAGCAGCTCCCTAGCGGGGGTCACTTTCACCAGGGCCCAGTACTTC. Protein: CASSSLAGVTFTRAQYF.

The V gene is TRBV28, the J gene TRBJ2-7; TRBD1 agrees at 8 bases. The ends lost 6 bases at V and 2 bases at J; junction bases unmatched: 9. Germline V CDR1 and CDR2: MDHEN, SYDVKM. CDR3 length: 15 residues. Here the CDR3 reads CASRMTGANTYEQYF. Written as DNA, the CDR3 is TGTGCCAGCAGAATGACAGGGGCTAACACCTACGAGCAGTACTTC.

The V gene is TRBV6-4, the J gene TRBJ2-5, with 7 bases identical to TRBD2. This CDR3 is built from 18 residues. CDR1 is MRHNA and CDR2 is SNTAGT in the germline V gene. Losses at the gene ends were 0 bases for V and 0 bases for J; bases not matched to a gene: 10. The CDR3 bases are TGTGCCAGCAGTGACTCGAACCGGGGGGACGAGTACCAAGAGACCCAGTACTTC. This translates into CASSDSNRGDEYQETQYF.

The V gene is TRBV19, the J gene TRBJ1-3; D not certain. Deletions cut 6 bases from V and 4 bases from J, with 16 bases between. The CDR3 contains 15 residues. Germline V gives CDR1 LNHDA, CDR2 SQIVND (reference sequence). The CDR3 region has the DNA TGTGCCAGTAGGTACCGGGAAGAAGAAGGAAACACCATATATTTT. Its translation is CASRYREEEGNTIYF. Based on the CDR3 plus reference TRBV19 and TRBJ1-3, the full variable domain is DGGITQSPKYLFRKEGQNVTLSCEQNLNHDAMYWYRQDPGQGLRLIYYSQIVNDFQKGDIAEGYSVSREKKESFPLTVTSAQKNPTAFYLCASRYREEEGNTIYFGEGSWLTVV.

The CDR3 DNA follows: TGCGCCAGCAGCTTAGGGGGCGCCGGTCACACTGAAGCTTTCTTT. This encodes CASSLGGAGHTEAFF. The chain combines TRBV5-1 with TRBJ1-1; 7 nucleotides align to TRBD1. This CDR3 comprises 15 residues. V lost 2 bases to trimming and J lost 3 bases; unmatched junction nucleotides: 7. From germline, CDR1 is SGHRS and CDR2 YFSETQ.

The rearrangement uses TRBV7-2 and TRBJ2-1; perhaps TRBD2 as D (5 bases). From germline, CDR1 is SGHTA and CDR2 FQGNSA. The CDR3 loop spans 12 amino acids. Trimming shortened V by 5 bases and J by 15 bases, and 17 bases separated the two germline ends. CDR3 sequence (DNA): TGTGCCAGCAGCAGCCGGGAACCCGTTGTGTTCTTC. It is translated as CASSSREPVVFF.

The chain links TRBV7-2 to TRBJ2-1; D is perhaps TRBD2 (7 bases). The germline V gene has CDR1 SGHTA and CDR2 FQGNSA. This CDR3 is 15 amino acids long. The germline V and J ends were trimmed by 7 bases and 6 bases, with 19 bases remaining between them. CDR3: CASTLGGAMGNEQFF. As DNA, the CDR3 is TGTGCCAGCACCCTAGGGGGGGCGATGGGCAATGAGCAGTTCTTC.

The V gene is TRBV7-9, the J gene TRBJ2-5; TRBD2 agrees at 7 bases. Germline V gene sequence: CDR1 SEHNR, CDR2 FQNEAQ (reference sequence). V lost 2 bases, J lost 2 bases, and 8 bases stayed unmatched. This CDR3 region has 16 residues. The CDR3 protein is CASSLLFRRGQETQYF. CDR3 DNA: TGTGCCAGCAGCTTACTCTTTCGGCGGGGGCAAGAGACCCAGTACTTC.

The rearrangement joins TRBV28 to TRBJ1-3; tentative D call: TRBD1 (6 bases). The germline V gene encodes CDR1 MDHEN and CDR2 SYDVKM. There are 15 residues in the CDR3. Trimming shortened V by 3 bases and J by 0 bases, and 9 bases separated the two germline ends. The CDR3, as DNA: TGTGCCAGCAGTTTTCAGGGGAACTCTGGAAACACCATATATTTT. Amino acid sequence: CASSFQGNSGNTIYF.

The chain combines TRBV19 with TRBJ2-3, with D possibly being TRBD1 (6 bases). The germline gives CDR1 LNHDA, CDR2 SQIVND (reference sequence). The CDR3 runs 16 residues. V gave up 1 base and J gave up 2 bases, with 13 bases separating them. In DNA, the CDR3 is TGTGCCAGTAGTATAGGTGTCGACAGGATCACAGATACGCAGTATTTT. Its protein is CASSIGVDRITDTQYF.

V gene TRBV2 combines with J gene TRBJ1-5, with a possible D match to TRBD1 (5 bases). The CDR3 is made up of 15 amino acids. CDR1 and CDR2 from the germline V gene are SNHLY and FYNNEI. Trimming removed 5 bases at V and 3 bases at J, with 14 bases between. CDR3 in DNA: TGTGCCAGCAGTCCCCCCGGGGGGGACAATCAGCCCCAGCATTTT. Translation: CASSPPGGDNQPQHF. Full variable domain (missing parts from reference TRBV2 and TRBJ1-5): EPEVTQTPSHQVTQMGQEVILRCVPISNHLYFYWYRQILGQKVEFLVSFYNNEISEKSEIFDDQFSVERPDGSNFTLKIRSTKLEDSAMYFCASSPPGGDNQPQHFGDGTRLSIL.

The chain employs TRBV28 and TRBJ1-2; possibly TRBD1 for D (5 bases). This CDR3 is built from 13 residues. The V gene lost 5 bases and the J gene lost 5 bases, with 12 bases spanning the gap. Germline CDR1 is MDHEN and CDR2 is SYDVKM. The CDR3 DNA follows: TGTGCCAGCAGTACAGGCGCCCTATATGGCTACACCTTC. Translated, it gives CASSTGALYGYTF.

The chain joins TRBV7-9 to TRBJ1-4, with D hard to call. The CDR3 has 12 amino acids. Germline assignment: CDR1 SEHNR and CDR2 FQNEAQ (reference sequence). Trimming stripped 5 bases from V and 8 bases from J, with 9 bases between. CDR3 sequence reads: CASSPPREKLFF. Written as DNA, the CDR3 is TGTGCCAGCAGCCCCCCCCGGGAAAAACTGTTTTTT.

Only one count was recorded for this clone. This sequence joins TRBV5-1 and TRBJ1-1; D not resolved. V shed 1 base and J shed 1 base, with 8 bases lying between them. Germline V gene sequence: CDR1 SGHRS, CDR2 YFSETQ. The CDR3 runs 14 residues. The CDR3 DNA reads TGCGCCAGCAGCTTGTACCAGGAGAACACTGAAGCTTTCTTT. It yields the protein CASSLYQENTEAFF.

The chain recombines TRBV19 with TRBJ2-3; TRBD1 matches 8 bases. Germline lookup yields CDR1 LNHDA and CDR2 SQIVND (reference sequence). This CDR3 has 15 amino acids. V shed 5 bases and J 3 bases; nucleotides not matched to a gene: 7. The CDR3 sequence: CASSPTGAGTDTQYF. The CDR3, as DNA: TGTGCCAGTAGTCCGACAGGGGCCGGTACAGATACGCAGTATTTT. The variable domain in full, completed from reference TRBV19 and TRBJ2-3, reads DGGITQSPKYLFRKEGQNVTLSCEQNLNHDAMYWYRQDPGQGLRLIYYSQIVNDFQKGDIAEGYSVSREKKESFPLTVTSAQKNPTAFYLCASSPTGAGTDTQYFGPGTRLTVL.

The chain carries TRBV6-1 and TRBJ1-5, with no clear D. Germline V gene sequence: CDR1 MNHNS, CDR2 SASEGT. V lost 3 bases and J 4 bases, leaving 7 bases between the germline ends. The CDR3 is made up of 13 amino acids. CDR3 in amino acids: CASSEQANQPQHF. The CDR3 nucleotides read TGTGCCAGCAGTGAGCAGGCGAATCAGCCCCAGCATTTT.